These 17 T cell receptor beta chains came from one sample sequenced in a study of cytomegalovirus exposure and HLA in healthy donors. Method: immunoSEQ multiplex PCR; TCRdb's copy keeps in-frame clones and lacks some. The sample consists of roughly 80,000 clones, just over 90% of them appearing once. The specimen was PBMCs. These receptors originate from a man aged 25 to 40 in good health and CMV-seronegative.

The chain joins TRBV5-4 to TRBJ2-2, with D tentatively TRBD2 (6 bases). The CDR3 runs 16 residues. Trimming left V 0 bases short and J 3 bases short, with 12 bases between. The V gene's germline CDR1 is SGHNT and CDR2 YYREEE (reference sequence). In DNA, the CDR3 is TGTGCCAGCAGCTTGGCCGGCGGGGTTGACACCGGGGAGCTGTTTTTT. Its translation: CASSLAGGVDTGELFF.

V usage is TRBV28 and J usage is TRBJ2-1; 8 positions match TRBD1. V shed 3 bases and J 8 bases; nucleotides not matched to a gene: 9. Per the germline V gene, CDR1 is MDHEN and CDR2 is SYDVKM. This CDR3 contains 15 residues. The CDR3 region is CASSFSGGSSDEQFF. The CDR3 DNA reads as TGTGCCAGCAGTTTTTCAGGGGGCAGTTCGGATGAGCAGTTCTTC.

The rearrangement links TRBV10-1 to TRBJ2-7, with D unclear. Germline values: CDR1 WNHNN, CDR2 SYGVQD (reference sequence). Trimming cost V 2 bases and J 6 bases, with 20 bases left between them. The CDR3 loop spans 16 amino acids. The CDR3 coding sequence is TGCGCCAGCAGTGAGGTCAGAACAAAAAATCCCTCCGAGCAGTACTTC. As protein: CASSEVRTKNPSEQYF.

This chain links TRBV11-1 with TRBJ2-7; 9 bases line up with TRBD1. The CDR3 runs to 17 residues. Germline CDR1 is SGHAT and CDR2 is FQDESV (reference sequence). The V gene end was trimmed by 0 bases and the J gene end by 5 bases; junction bases not matched to a gene: 11. Here the CDR3 reads CASSLARGTGSLHEQYF. CDR3 DNA sequence: TGTGCCAGCAGCTTAGCGCGGGGGACAGGGAGCCTCCACGAGCAGTACTTC.

Note on this clone: At one of its ends the junction is not consistent with the germline gene, which may arise from a read error. Other DNA sequences of this sample code for an identical CDR3. The CDR3 sequence is CASSLGLAGVEEQFF. DNA for the CDR3: TGTGCCAGCAGTTTAGGACTAGCGGGAGTGGAGGAGCAATTCTTC. The chain joins TRBV28 to TRBJ2-1, with 13 bases that match TRBD2. The germline gives CDR1 MDHEN, CDR2 SYDVKM. The CDR3 covers 15 residues.

The J gene is TRBJ2-7, the V gene TRBV10-3, with a tentative D call TRBD2 (5 bases). V lost 4 bases to trimming and J lost 6 bases, with 13 bases between them. The CDR3 runs to 13 residues. Germline V lookup: CDR1 ENHRY, CDR2 SYGVKD. The DNA of the CDR3 is TGTGCCATCAGTGTGAAGTGGGAGAGCGAGCAGTACTTC. This translates into CAISVKWESEQYF.

J is TRBJ2-5 and V is TRBV18; the D gene is possibly TRBD1 (5 bases). The CDR3 consists of 14 residues. In germline, CDR1 is KGHSH, CDR2 LQKENI. V was cut by 5 bases and J by 4 bases, with 14 bases left in between. The CDR3 protein is CASSVRQIGETQYF. The CDR3 DNA sequence: TGTGCCAGCTCAGTCAGACAGATCGGAGAGACCCAGTACTTC. The whole variable domain, filled in from reference TRBV18 and TRBJ2-5, reads NAGVMQNPRHLVRRRGQEARLRCSPMKGHSHVYWYRQLPEEGLKFMVYLQKENIIDESGMPKERFSAEFPKEGPSILRIQQVVRGDSAAYFCASSVRQIGETQYFGPGTRLLVL.

The V call is TRBV9, the J call TRBJ2-2; 8 bases line up with TRBD1. Losses at the gene ends were 4 bases for V and 7 bases for J; bases not matched to a gene: 6. The CDR3 spans 14 residues. Germline V gives CDR1 SGDLS, CDR2 YYNGEE. CDR3 sequence reads: CASSPGGAGGELFF. The CDR3 DNA is TGTGCCAGCAGCCCAGGGGGCGCGGGCGGGGAGCTGTTTTTT.

The V gene is TRBV19, the J gene TRBJ1-1; no clear D. Trimming left V 10 bases short and J 0 bases short, with 15 bases between. The CDR3 consists of 14 residues. Germline V gene lookup returns CDR1 LNHDA and CDR2 SQIVND (reference sequence). The CDR3 region has the DNA TGTGCCACCAACGAGGCGACCATGAACACTGAAGCTTTCTTT. It is translated as CATNEATMNTEAFF.

The J gene is TRBJ2-7, the V gene TRBV2, with D possibly being TRBD2 (7 bases). In germline, CDR1 is SNHLY, CDR2 FYNNEI. V lost 7 bases, J lost 2 bases, and 18 bases lay in between. This CDR3 contains 15 residues. The CDR3 DNA reads as TGTGCCAGCAAAGACCCTGGGGGGGCGACCTACGAGCAGTACTTC. Translation gives CASKDPGGATYEQYF.

This clone was seen once. The CDR3 coding sequence is TGTGCCACCTCGGGACGGCGGACTAGCGGGGCCTACAATGAGCAGTTCTTC. Translated: CATSGRRTSGAYNEQFF. V and J are TRBV7-8 and TRBJ2-1, with 12 bases that match TRBD2. Germline V gene lookup returns CDR1 SGHVS and CDR2 FQNEAQ. V shed 10 bases and J 2 bases; nucleotides not matched to a gene: 12. CDR3 length: 17 amino acids.

This clone has just a few counts. The chain recombines TRBV15 with TRBJ2-6, with D perhaps TRBD2 (5 bases). Deletions cut 4 bases from V and 0 bases from J, with 7 bases between. From germline, CDR1 is LNHNV and CDR2 YYDKDF (reference sequence). The CDR3 runs 15 residues. CDR3 bases: TGTGCCACCAGCACCCGGGACTCTGGGGCCAACGTCCTGACTTTC. This sequence encodes CATSTRDSGANVLTF. The whole variable domain, remainder taken from reference TRBV15 and TRBJ2-6, is DAMVIQNPRYQVTQFGKPVTLSCSQTLNHNVMYWYQQKSSQAPKLLFHYYDKDFNNEADTPDNFQSRRPNTSFCFLDIRSPGLGDTAMYLCATSTRDSGANVLTFGAGSRLTVL.

This clone has only one observation. V gene TRBV7-9 combines with J gene TRBJ2-7; D perhaps matches TRBD2 (6 bases). Germline CDR1 and CDR2: SEHNR and FQNEAQ (reference sequence). The CDR3 runs to 15 residues. V lost 3 bases and J 5 bases, leaving 17 bases between the germline ends. The CDR3: CASSLLSQGGHEQYF. The CDR3 region has the DNA TGTGCCAGCAGCTTGTTATCTCAGGGAGGCCACGAGCAGTACTTC.

In DNA form, the CDR3 reads TGTGCCAGCAGCGGCCGGGACAGGGTGGTCGAGCAGTACTTC. Protein sequence: CASSGRDRVVEQYF. V gene TRBV11-2 combines with J gene TRBJ2-7; 9 positions agree with TRBD1. This CDR3 region has 14 residues. Germline V gives CDR1 SGHAT, CDR2 FQNNGV. Trimming cost V 5 bases and J 6 bases; bases outside gene matches: 8.

This clone was observed once. The chain is built from TRBV11-2 and TRBJ1-2, with 8 bases fitting TRBD1. Germline loops: CDR1 SGHAT, CDR2 FQNNGV. The ends lost 3 bases at V and 3 bases at J; junction bases unmatched: 0. The CDR3 runs to 13 residues. CDR3 nucleotide sequence: TGTGCCAGCAGCTTGGACAGGGACTATGGCTACACCTTC. Translated, it gives CASSLDRDYGYTF.

The chain combines TRBV9 with TRBJ2-7; 10 positions agree with TRBD2. CDR1 SGDLS and CDR2 YYNGEE come from the germline V gene. The CDR3 sequence is 15 residues long. V shed 0 bases and J 5 bases; nucleotides not matched to a gene: 5. CDR3 coding DNA: TGTGCCAGCAGCGTAGGAGGGCTAGCGGGAGACGAGCAGTACTTC. This translates into CASSVGGLAGDEQYF.

The V call is TRBV5-5, the J call TRBJ2-7; 7 bases map to TRBD1. J lost 6 bases, V lost 0 bases, and 15 bases had no gene match. CDR1 is SGHKS and CDR2 is YYEKEE in the germline V gene (reference sequence). The CDR3 has 17 residues. CDR3 region: CASSLAGTVEGRREQYF. The CDR3 DNA sequence: TGTGCCAGCAGCTTGGCCGGGACAGTTGAGGGAAGGCGCGAGCAGTACTTC.